The 7 T cell receptor beta chains in this list originate from one sample, sequenced in a study of CD8 T cells in Susac syndrome. After extraction with the RNeasy kit, roughly 0.5 to 1 ug of the RNA was reverse transcribed using random hexamers. TCRdb used MiXCR to reprocess the immunoSEQ multiplex PCR reads, holding one entry per CDR3 protein. The repertoire holds about 66,000 distinct CDR3 sequences, with about 94% as singletons. Sequenced input: CD8+ T cells from PBMCs. These receptor sequences come from a human donor with multiple sclerosis.

The chain carries TRBV4-1 and TRBJ1-1; D not certain. The germline V gene has CDR1 MGHRA and CDR2 YSYEKL. This CDR3 is built from 15 residues. V lost 0 bases, J lost 4 bases, and 12 bases lay in between. The CDR3 sequence: CASSQDEDRLTEAFF. In DNA, the CDR3 is TGCGCCAGCAGCCAAGATGAAGATCGGCTCACTGAAGCTTTCTTT.

In this sample, this clonotype turned up a few times. The chain joins TRBV12-3 or TRBV12-4 to TRBJ1-5, with no clear D. This CDR3 is 14 amino acids long. V was shortened by 3 bases and J by 1 base, with 7 bases between the two germline ends. The chain's CDR3 is CASSFEGSNQPQHF. DNA for the CDR3: TGTGCCAGCAGTTTTGAGGGAAGCAATCAGCCCCAGCATTTT.

The chain joins TRBV27 to TRBJ1-5; D perhaps matches TRBD1 (6 bases). CDR1 is MNHEY, CDR2 SMNVEV, per germline (reference sequence). Trimming pared 3 bases from V and 4 bases from J, leaving 10 bases between. CDR3 length: 14 residues. The CDR3 spells CASSLQGRNQPQHF. CDR3 in DNA: TGTGCCAGCAGTTTGCAGGGGAGAAATCAGCCCCAGCATTTT.

V and J are TRBV3-1 and TRBJ2-5; D could derive from TRBD1 or TRBD2 (5 bases each). V was shortened by 6 bases and J by 4 bases, with 18 bases between the two germline ends. In germline, CDR1 is LGHDT, CDR2 YNNKEL (reference sequence). This CDR3 has 15 residues. The CDR3 DNA follows: TGTGCCAGCAGTCGGGGCGAAGGGTCGGGAGAGACCCAGTACTTC. This sequence encodes CASSRGEGSGETQYF.

The chain combines TRBV5-1 with TRBJ1-1; no clear D gene. The CDR3 covers 15 residues. The V and J ends lost 0 bases and 0 bases respectively, with 9 bases between them. The germline CDR1 and CDR2 sequences are SGHRS and YFSETQ. Here the CDR3 reads CASSLEAGLNTEAFF. For the CDR3, the DNA is TGCGCCAGCAGCTTGGAAGCGGGTTTGAACACTGAAGCTTTCTTT.

This sequence joins TRBV7-2 and TRBJ2-1, with 11 bases identical to TRBD2. Germline CDR1 is SGHTA and CDR2 is FQGNSA. The V and J ends lost 10 bases and 7 bases, in that order; junction bases with no gene match: 9. The CDR3 contains 14 residues. The CDR3 protein is CAMGIAGGRNEQFF. DNA of the CDR3: TGTGCCATGGGGATAGCGGGGGGGCGGAATGAGCAGTTCTTC.

The rearrangement uses TRBV27 and TRBJ2-3, with 8 bases fitting TRBD1. Per the germline V gene, CDR1 is MNHEY and CDR2 is SMNVEV (reference sequence). V gave up 6 bases and J gave up 4 bases; unmatched junction bases: 6. The CDR3 totals 14 residues. The CDR3 region is CASRTGERADTQYF. DNA for the CDR3: TGTGCCAGCAGGACAGGGGAGAGGGCAGATACGCAGTATTTT.